There are a few counts of the clone carrying this TCR beta chain. Its antigen remains unidentified. This sample is part of a study of regulatory T cells in long-lasting Graves disease. Study results and limitations: Gene preferences differed: TRBV28, TRBJ1-2, TRBJ2-5 in persistent cases.

Sample time point: persistent/refractory GD, antithyroid drugs over 5 years with positive TRAb. The TCR library used RNA extracted from PBMCs. Peripheral blood, around 9 milliliters per patient, was collected in EDTA tubes. Assembly of TCR beta libraries relied on iRepertoire HTBI primers together with Arm-PCR of CDR3 regions. TCRdb reprocessed the multiplex PCR reads with MiXCR, giving one entry per CDR3 protein. The sample carries about 470,000 distinct CDR3 sequences, less than 25% recorded once. Germline V lookup: CDR1 SEHNR, CDR2 FQNEAQ (reference sequence). Trimming removed 1 base at V and 4 bases at J, with 8 bases between. CDR3 length: 13 residues.

The receptor was derived from a female donor with Graves disease. The material sequenced was peripheral blood mononuclear cells (PBMCs), taken when the disease was refractory, from a patient treated with antithyroid drugs. The V and J genes are TRBV7-9 and TRBJ2-7, with D tentatively TRBD1 (6 bases). As DNA, the CDR3 is TGTGCCAGCAGCTTAGTTGACAGGTACGAGCAGTACTTC. Its protein is CASSLVDRYEQYF.